A single sample gave rise to the 16 T cell receptor beta chains below, sequenced in a study of shared clonotypes between healthy human individuals. TCRdb's table, derived via immunoSEQ multiplex PCR, lists solely in-frame clones and lacks some. There are roughly 2 million clones in the sample; approximately 95% occur only once, and around 1.1% lies in the top ten. Cells designated naive CD8 were CD45RO-negative and were positively selected for CCR7, with terminally differentiated effector memory CD45RA+ cells excluded. Sequenced input: naive CD8+ T cells sorted from blood. The receptors derive from a man between 18 and 35 years old in good health.

This chain links TRBV9 with TRBJ2-7; 9 bases map to TRBD1. J lost 5 bases, V lost 2 bases, and 5 bases had no gene match. The CDR3 sequence is 14 residues long. The germline V gene has CDR1 SGDLS and CDR2 YYNGEE. The CDR3, as DNA: TGTGCCAGCAGCGTTGGGACAGGGTTAAACGAGCAGTACTTC. It is translated as CASSVGTGLNEQYF.

The rearrangement uses TRBV27 and TRBJ2-7; 9 positions agree with TRBD2. Unmatched junction bases numbered 8, after V lost 6 bases and J lost 2 bases. Germline values: CDR1 MNHEY, CDR2 SMNVEV (reference sequence). This CDR3 has 15 amino acids. Here the CDR3 DNA reads TGTGCCAGCAGCTATGGTGCGGGGGGGGCCTACGAGCAGTACTTC. This translates into CASSYGAGGAYEQYF.

This chain joins TRBV6-5 and TRBJ1-1; D unresolved. V lost 5 bases to trimming and J lost 0 bases, with 10 bases between them. The germline V gene has CDR1 MNHEY and CDR2 SVGAGI. The CDR3 totals 14 residues. The CDR3 DNA sequence: TGTGCCAGCAGTCGGACGGAGATGAACACTGAAGCTTTCTTT. It is translated as CASSRTEMNTEAFF.

The rearrangement uses TRBV4-2 and TRBJ2-1, with 9 nucleotides matching TRBD2. V was clipped by 4 bases and J by 5 bases; unmatched bases: 6. The CDR3 contains 15 residues. CDR1 LGHNA and CDR2 YNFKEQ come from the germline V gene. The CDR3 loop is CASSRPSGGNNEQFF. As DNA, the CDR3 is TGTGCCAGCAGCCGCCCGAGCGGGGGGAACAATGAGCAGTTCTTC.

The V call is TRBV4-1, the J call TRBJ2-7; 12 bases align to TRBD2. The CDR3 runs 17 residues. Germline CDR1 and CDR2: MGHRA and YSYEKL. Trimming at V came to 1 base and at J to 4 bases, leaving 8 bases not matched to a gene. CDR3 nucleotides: TGCGCCAGCAGCCAAGTTCCCCGACTAGCGGGGGAGTACGAGCAGTACTTC. This codes for CASSQVPRLAGEYEQYF.

This chain connects TRBV7-9 to TRBJ1-1; D call uncertain. This CDR3 is built from 14 residues. Germline CDR1 reads SEHNR; CDR2 reads FQNEAQ (reference sequence). V lost 5 bases and J lost 1, with 11 bases in between. CDR3 residues: CASSPILGNTEAFF. CDR3 nucleotide sequence: TGTGCCAGCAGCCCCATTCTGGGGAACACTGAAGCTTTCTTT.

About this clone: The identical CDR3 is also encoded by other nucleotide sequences in the sample. This chain connects TRBV10-2 to TRBJ2-5; D not resolved. CDR1 and CDR2 from the germline V gene are WSHSY and SAAADI. Trimming pared 3 bases from V and 4 bases from J, leaving 6 bases between. This CDR3 is built from 12 residues. CDR3 sequence: CASSDSRETQYF. The CDR3 DNA sequence: TGCGCCAGCAGTGATAGTCGAGAGACCCAGTACTTC.

The V gene is TRBV7-2, the J gene TRBJ2-1, with a possible D match to TRBD2 (7 bases). V shed 3 bases and J shed 15 bases, with 18 bases lying between them. The CDR3 is 13 residues long. Germline CDR1 reads SGHTA; CDR2 reads FQGNSA. The chain's CDR3 is CASSFDLAGARFF. In nucleotides, the CDR3 is TGTGCCAGCAGCTTTGATTTGGCGGGGGCAAGGTTCTTC.

The chain employs TRBV4-1 and TRBJ1-5; D is possibly TRBD1 (5 bases). The CDR3 length is 16 residues. V lost 0 bases, J lost 7 bases, and 16 bases lay in between. The V gene's germline CDR1 is MGHRA and CDR2 YSYEKL. The CDR3 nucleotides read TGCGCCAGCAGCCAAGAAGCTATAGGGGTTTTACAGCCCCAGCATTTT. Residues: CASSQEAIGVLQPQHF.

This rearrangement joins TRBV10-1 to TRBJ1-6; no clear D. This CDR3 contains 13 residues. Germline CDR1 is WNHNN and CDR2 is SYGVQD (reference sequence). Trimming shortened V by 2 bases and J by 7 bases, and 6 bases separated the two germline ends. The CDR3 nucleotides are TGCGCCAGCAGTGAGCGTCAGAATTCACCCCTCCACTTT. Protein product: CASSERQNSPLHF.

This clone was seen only once. The V gene is TRBV9, the J gene TRBJ2-1; tentative D call: TRBD2 (6 bases). This CDR3 region has 15 residues. The V end lost 3 bases, the J end lost 1 base, and 11 bases lay between the germline ends. Germline V gene data show CDR1 as SGDLS and CDR2 as YYNGEE. CDR3 amino acids: CASSELGTSYNEQFF. The CDR3 region has the DNA TGTGCCAGCAGCGAGCTAGGGACTTCCTACAATGAGCAGTTCTTC.

The V and J genes are TRBV2 and TRBJ1-1; no definite D call. The CDR3 has 12 residues. V was shortened by 0 bases and J by 6 bases, with 5 bases between the two germline ends. The germline gives CDR1 SNHLY, CDR2 FYNNEI. CDR3 nucleotide sequence: TGTGCCAGCAGTGAAGCTACGCCTGAAGCTTTCTTT. The encoded protein is CASSEATPEAFF.

In regard to this clone: This CDR3 is also generated by other DNA sequences in the sample. The V call is TRBV4-1, the J call TRBJ2-7, with TRBD1 identical over 7 bases. Germline-derived CDR1 and CDR2 are MGHRA and YSYEKL. This CDR3 comprises 14 residues. J gave up 2 bases and V 1 base, and 2 bases lay outside the gene matches. The CDR3 region is CASSQGTGPYEQYF. DNA for the CDR3: TGCGCCAGCAGCCAAGGGACAGGCCCCTACGAGCAGTACTTC.

V gene TRBV6-6 combines with J gene TRBJ2-2, with a tentative D call TRBD1 (5 bases). Trimming shortened V by 2 bases and J by 7 bases, and 14 bases separated the two germline ends. CDR3 size: 15 residues. Germline assignment: CDR1 MNHNY and CDR2 SVGAGI (reference sequence). CDR3 sequence: CASSYVAGMGGELFF. CDR3 nucleotides: TGTGCCAGCAGTTACGTGGCAGGGATGGGCGGGGAGCTGTTTTTT.

Worth noting for this clone: The sample holds other DNA sequences that translate to the same CDR3. Written as DNA, the CDR3 is TGTGCCAGCAGTCCTGGACAGGGCCATCAGCCCCAGCATTTT. Residues: CASSPGQGHQPQHF. This sequence joins TRBV27 and TRBJ1-5; 8 bases match TRBD1. The ends lost 5 bases at V and 5 bases at J; junction bases unmatched: 5. Germline-derived CDR1 and CDR2 are MNHEY and SMNVEV (reference sequence). The CDR3 totals 14 residues.

The V call is TRBV29-1, the J call TRBJ2-7; TRBD1 matches at 8 bases. CDR1 is SQVTM, CDR2 ANQGSEA, per germline. With V trimmed by 4 bases and J by 2 bases, 7 bases remained unmatched. The CDR3 loop spans 14 amino acids. The CDR3 spells CSVVGQGITYEQYF. CDR3 nucleotide sequence: TGCAGCGTTGTTGGACAGGGAATAACCTACGAGCAGTACTTC.